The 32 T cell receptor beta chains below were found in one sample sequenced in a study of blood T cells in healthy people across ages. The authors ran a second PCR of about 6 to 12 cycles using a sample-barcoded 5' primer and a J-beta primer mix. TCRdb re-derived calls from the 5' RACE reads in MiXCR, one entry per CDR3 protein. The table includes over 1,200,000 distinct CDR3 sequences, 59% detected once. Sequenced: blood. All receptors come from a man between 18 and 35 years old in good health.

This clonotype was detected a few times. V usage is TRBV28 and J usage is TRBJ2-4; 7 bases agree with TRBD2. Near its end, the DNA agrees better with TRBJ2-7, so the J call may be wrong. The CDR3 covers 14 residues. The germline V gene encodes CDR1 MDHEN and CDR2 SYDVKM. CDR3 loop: CASSLWGGSHEQYF. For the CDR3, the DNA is TGTGCCAGCAGTTTGTGGGGGGGTAGCCACGAGCAGTACTTC.

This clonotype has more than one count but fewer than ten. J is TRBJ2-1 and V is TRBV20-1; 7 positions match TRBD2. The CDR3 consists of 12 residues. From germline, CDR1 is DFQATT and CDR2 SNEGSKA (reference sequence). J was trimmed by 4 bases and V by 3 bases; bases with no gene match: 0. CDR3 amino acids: CSASGRYNEQFF. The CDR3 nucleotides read TGCAGTGCTAGCGGGAGGTACAATGAGCAGTTCTTC.

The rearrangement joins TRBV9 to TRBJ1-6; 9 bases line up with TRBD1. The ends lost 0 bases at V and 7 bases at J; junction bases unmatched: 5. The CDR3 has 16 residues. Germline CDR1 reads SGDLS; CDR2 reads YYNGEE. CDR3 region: CASSVAGQGLNSPLHF. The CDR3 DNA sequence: TGTGCCAGCAGCGTAGCAGGACAGGGGTTAAATTCACCCCTCCACTTT.

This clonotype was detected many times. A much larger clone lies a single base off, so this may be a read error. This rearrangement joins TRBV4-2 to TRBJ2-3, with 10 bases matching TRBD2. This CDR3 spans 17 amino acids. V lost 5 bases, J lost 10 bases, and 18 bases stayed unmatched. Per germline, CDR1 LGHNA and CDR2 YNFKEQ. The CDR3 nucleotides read TGTGCCAGCAGCACAGGCGAGATTGGACTAGCGGAAGGAGCGCAGTATTTT. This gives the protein CASSTGEIGLAEGAQYF.

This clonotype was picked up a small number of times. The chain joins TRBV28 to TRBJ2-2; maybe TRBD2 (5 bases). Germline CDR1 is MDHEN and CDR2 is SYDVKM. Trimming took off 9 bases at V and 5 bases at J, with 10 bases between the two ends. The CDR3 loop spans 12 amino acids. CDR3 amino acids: CASRTGTGELFF. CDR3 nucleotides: TGTGCCAGTCGAACGGGGACCGGGGAGCTGTTTTTT.

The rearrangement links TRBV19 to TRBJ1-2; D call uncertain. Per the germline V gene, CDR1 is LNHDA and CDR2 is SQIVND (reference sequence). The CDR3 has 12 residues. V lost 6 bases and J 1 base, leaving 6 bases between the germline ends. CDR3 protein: CASRNGNYGYTF. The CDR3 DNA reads TGTGCCAGTAGGAACGGTAACTATGGCTACACCTTC. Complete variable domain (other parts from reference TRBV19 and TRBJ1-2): DGGITQSPKYLFRKEGQNVTLSCEQNLNHDAMYWYRQDPGQGLRLIYYSQIVNDFQKGDIAEGYSVSREKKESFPLTVTSAQKNPTAFYLCASRNGNYGYTFGSGTRLTVV.

CDR3 sequence (DNA): TGTGCCAGCAGTTTTCTCGACAGGCTAGGGTCCCAGTACTTC. Its protein product is CASSFLDRLGSQYF. This chain links TRBV28 with TRBJ2-4, with a tentative D call TRBD1 (6 bases). This CDR3 is built from 14 residues. Germline V lookup: CDR1 MDHEN, CDR2 SYDVKM. The V gene lost 3 bases and the J gene lost 13 bases, with 19 bases spanning the gap.

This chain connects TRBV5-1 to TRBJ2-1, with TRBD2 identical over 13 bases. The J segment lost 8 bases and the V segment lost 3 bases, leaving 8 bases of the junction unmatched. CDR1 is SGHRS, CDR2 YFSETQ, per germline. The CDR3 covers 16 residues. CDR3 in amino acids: CASSSPTSGRMHEQFF. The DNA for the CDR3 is TGCGCCAGCAGCTCCCCGACTAGCGGGAGGATGCATGAGCAGTTCTTC.

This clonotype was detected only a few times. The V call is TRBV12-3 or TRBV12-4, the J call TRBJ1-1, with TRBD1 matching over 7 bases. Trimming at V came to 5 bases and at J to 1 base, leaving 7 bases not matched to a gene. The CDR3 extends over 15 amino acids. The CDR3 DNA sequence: TGTGCCAGCAGTCCCCGACAGGGAAGGAACACTGAAGCTTTCTTT. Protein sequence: CASSPRQGRNTEAFF.

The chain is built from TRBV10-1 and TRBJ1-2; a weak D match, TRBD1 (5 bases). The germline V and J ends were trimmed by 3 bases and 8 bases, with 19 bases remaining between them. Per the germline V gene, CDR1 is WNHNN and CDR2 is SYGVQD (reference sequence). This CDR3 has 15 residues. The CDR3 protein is CASSEAGTSGDGYTF. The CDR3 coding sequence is TGCGCCAGCAGTGAAGCCGGGACCTCCGGGGACGGCTACACCTTC.

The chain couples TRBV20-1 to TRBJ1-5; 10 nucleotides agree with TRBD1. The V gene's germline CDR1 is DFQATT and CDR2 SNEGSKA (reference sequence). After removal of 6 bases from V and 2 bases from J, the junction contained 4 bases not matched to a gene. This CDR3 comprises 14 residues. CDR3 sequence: CSAPTGGRNQPQHF. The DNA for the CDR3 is TGCAGTGCACCGACAGGGGGCCGCAATCAGCCCCAGCATTTT.

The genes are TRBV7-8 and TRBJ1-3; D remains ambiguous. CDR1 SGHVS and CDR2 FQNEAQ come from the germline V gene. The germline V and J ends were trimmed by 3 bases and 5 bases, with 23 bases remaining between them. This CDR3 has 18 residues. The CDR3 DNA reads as TGTGCCAGCAGCTTGGACCAAGGTTTGGGAGCCGCTCGAAACACCATATATTTT. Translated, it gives CASSLDQGLGAARNTIYF. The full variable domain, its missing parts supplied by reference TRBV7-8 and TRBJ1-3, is GAGVSQSPRYKVAKRGQDVALRCDPISGHVSLFWYQQALGQGPEFLTYFQNEAQLDKSGLPSDRFFAERPEGSVSTLKIQRTQQEDSAVYLCASSLDQGLGAARNTIYFGEGSWLTVV.

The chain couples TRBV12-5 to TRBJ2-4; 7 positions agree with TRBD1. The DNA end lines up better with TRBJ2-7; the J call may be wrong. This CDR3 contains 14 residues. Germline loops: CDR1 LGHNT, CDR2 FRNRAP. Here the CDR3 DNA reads TGTGCTAGTGGTCTTTACACAGGGGCTTACGAGCAGTACTTC. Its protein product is CASGLYTGAYEQYF.

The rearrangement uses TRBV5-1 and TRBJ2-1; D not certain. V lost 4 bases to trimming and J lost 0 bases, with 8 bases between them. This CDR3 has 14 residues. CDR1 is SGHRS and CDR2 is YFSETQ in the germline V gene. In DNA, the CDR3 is TGCGCCAGCAGCCGACTCAGCTCCTACAATGAGCAGTTCTTC. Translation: CASSRLSSYNEQFF.

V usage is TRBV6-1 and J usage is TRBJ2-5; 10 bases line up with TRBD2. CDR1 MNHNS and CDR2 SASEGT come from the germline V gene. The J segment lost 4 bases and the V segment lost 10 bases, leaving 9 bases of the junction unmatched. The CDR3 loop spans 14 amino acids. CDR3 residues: CATLSGRAVETQYF. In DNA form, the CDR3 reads TGTGCCACCTTAAGCGGGAGGGCCGTAGAGACCCAGTACTTC.

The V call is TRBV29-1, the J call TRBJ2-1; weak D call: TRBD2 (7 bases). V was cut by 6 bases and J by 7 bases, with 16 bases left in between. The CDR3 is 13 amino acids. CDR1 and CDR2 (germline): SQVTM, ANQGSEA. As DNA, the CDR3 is TGCAGCGTCGAGGGGGGGCCCGAAAATGAGCAGTTCTTC. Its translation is CSVEGGPENEQFF.

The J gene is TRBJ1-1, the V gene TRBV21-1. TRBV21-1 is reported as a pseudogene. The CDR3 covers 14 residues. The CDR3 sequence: CASSNQELNTEAFF. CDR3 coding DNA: TGTGCCAGCAGCAACCAGGAATTGAACACTGAAGCTTTCTTT.

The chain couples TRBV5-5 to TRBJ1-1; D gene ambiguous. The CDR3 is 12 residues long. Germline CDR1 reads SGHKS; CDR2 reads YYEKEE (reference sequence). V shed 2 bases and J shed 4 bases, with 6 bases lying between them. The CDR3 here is CASSFSFTEAFF. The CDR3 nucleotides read TGTGCCAGCAGCTTCTCATTCACTGAAGCTTTCTTT.

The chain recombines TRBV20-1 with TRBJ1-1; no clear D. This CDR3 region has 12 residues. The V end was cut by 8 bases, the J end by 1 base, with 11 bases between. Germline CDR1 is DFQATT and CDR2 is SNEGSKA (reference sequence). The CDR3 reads CSPKPGNTEAFF. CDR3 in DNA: TGCAGTCCCAAACCAGGGAACACTGAAGCTTTCTTT.

The CDR3 DNA sequence: TGTGCCAGCAGCCAAGAGGGACAGGGCCAAGAGACCCAGTACTTC. Amino acid sequence: CASSQEGQGQETQYF. The chain uses TRBV4-2 and TRBJ2-5; TRBD1 agrees at 9 bases. CDR3 length: 15 residues. Germline V lookup: CDR1 LGHNA, CDR2 YNFKEQ. V lost 0 bases, J lost 1 base, and 0 bases stayed unmatched.

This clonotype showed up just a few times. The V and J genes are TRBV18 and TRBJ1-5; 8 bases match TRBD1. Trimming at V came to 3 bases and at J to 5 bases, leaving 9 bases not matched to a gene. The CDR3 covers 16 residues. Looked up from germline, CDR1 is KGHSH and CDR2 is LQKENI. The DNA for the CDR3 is TGTGCCAGCTCACCGAGGACAGGGCGCCAGGATCAGCCCCAGCATTTT. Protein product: CASSPRTGRQDQPQHF.

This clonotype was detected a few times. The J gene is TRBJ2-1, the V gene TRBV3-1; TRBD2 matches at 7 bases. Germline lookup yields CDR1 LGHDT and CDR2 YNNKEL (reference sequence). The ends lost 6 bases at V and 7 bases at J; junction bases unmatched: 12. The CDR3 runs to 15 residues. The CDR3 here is CASRSSGEPTNEQFF. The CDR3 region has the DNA TGTGCCAGCAGGAGCAGCGGGGAGCCAACGAATGAGCAGTTCTTC.

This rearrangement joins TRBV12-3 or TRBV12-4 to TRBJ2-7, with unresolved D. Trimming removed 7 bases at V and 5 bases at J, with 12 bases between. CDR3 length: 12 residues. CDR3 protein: CASMEPWDEQYF. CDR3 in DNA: TGTGCCAGCATGGAGCCTTGGGACGAGCAGTACTTC.

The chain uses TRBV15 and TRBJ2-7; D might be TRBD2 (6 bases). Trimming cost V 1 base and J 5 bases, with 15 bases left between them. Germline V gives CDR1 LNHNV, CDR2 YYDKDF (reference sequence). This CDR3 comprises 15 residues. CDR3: CATSRGRLASNEQYF. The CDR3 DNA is TGTGCCACCAGCAGAGGACGGCTAGCGAGCAACGAGCAGTACTTC.

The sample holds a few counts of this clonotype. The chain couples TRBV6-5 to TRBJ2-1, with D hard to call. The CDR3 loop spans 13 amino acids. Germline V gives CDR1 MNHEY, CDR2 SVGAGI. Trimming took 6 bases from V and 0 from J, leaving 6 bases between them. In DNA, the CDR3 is TGTGCCAGCAGACCGGACTCCTACAATGAGCAGTTCTTC. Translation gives CASRPDSYNEQFF.

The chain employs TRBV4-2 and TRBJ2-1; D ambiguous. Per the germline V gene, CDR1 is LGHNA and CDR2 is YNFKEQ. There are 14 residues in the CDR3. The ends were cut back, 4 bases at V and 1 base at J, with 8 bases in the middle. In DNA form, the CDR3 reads TGTGCCAGCAGCCCCGACAAGTCCTACAATGAGCAGTTCTTC. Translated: CASSPDKSYNEQFF.

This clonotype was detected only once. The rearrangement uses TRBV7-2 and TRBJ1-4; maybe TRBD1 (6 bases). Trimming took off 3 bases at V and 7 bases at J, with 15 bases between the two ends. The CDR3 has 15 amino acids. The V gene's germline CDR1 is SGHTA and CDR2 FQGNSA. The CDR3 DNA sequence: TGTGCCAGCAGCTTGATACAGGGTGTTGGTGAAAAACTGTTTTTT. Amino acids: CASSLIQGVGEKLFF.

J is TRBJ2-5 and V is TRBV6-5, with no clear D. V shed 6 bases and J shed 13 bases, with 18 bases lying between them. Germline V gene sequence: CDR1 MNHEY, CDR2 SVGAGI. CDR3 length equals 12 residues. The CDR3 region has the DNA TGTGCCAGCAGCCCTAATAGCTACGAGCGGTACTTC. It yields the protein CASSPNSYERYF.

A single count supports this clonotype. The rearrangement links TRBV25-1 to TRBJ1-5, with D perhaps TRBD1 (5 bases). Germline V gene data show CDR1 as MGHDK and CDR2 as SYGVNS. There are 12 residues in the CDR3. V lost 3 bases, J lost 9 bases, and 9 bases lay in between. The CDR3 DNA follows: TGTGCCAGCAGTGACGGGGGAACGCCCCAGCATTTT. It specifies CASSDGGTPQHF.

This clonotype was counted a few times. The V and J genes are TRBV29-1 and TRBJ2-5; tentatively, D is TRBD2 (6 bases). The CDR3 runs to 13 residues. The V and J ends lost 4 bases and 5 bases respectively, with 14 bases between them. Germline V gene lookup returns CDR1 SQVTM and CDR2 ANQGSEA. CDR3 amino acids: CSVVTTAGETQYF. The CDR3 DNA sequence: TGCAGCGTTGTAACTACCGCGGGGGAGACCCAGTACTTC. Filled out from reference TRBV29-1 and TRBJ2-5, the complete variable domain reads SAVISQKPSRDICQRGTSLTIQCQVDSQVTMMFWYRQQPGQSLTLIATANQGSEATYESGFVIDKFPISRPNLTFSTLTVSNMSPEDSSIYLCSVVTTAGETQYFGPGTRLLVL.

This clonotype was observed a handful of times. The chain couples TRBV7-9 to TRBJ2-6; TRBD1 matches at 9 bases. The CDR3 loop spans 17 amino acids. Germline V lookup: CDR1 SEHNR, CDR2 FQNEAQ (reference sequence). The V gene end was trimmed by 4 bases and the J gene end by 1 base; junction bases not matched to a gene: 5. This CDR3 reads CASSWDRATSGANVLTF. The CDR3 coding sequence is TGTGCCAGCAGCTGGGACAGGGCGACATCTGGGGCCAACGTCCTGACTTTC. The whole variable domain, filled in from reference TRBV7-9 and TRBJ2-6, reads DTGVSQNPRHKITKRGQNVTFRCDPISEHNRLYWYRQTLGQGPEFLTYFQNEAQLEKSRLLSDRFSAERPKGSFSTLEIQRTEQGDSAMYLCASSWDRATSGANVLTFGAGSRLTVL.

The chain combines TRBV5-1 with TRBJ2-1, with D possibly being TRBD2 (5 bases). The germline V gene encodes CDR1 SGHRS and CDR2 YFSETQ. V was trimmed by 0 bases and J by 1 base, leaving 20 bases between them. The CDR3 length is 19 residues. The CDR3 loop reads CASSLGLSLGLDSYNEQFF. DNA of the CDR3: TGCGCCAGCAGCTTGGGTCTGTCGCTCGGACTTGATTCCTACAATGAGCAGTTCTTC.